This T cell receptor (beta chain) was observed in a study of patients and donors after allogeneic stem cell transplantation. V was trimmed by 5 bases and J by 2 bases, leaving 13 bases between them. The V gene's germline CDR1 is SGHTA and CDR2 FQGNSA. The CDR3 runs to 15 residues. TCRdb re-analysed the RT-PCR reads in MiXCR, keeping a single row per CDR3 protein. The data contain approximately 220,000 distinct CDR3 sequences, around 40% of them singletons. This clonotype was observed a few times. The receptor comes from a human donor who was either an allogeneic HSCT recipient or a stem cell or donor lymphocyte infusion donor (not recorded which). It is not recorded whose cells these are; they may come from a transplant donor. The V gene is TRBV7-2, the J gene TRBJ1-5, with TRBD1 as a possible D gene (5 bases). Sequencing was performed on blood, either unsorted or a sorted T cell fraction (not recorded which). CDR3 sequence: CASSQRAGGNQPQHF. The CDR3 DNA follows: TGTGCCAGCAGCCAAAGGGCGGGGGGCAATCAGCCCCAGCATTTT.